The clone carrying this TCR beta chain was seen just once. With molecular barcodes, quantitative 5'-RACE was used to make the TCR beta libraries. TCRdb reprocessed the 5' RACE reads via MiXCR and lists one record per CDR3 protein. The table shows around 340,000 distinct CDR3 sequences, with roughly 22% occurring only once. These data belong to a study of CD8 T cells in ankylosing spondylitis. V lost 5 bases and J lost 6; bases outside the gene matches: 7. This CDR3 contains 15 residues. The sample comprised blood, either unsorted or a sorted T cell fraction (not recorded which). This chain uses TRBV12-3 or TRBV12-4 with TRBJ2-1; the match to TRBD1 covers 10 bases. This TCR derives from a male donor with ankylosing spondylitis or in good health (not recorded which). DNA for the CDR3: TGTGCCAGCAGTCTGGGACAGGGGTATAGCAATGAGCAGTTCTTC. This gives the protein CASSLGQGYSNEQFF.